The 10 T cell receptor beta chains below all came from one sample that was sequenced in a study of vaccination effects on CD4 cells after COVID-19. Antigen-specific CD4+ T cells were first expanded with viral peptide pools by the ViraFEST assay and only then sequenced. Culture lasted roughly eleven days before CD4+ T cell isolation. Generated by immunoSEQ multiplex PCR, the TCRdb table keeps only in-frame clones and is missing some. The sample shows 45,000 to 65,000 clones, over 75% of them seen only once. Their antigens remain unidentified. This specimen consisted of CD4+ T cells from PBMCs cultured with HCoV-229E spike peptides, obtained before COVID-19 vaccination. These receptors were collected from a human donor who received a COVID-19 vaccine.

The genes are TRBV12-3 or TRBV12-4 and TRBJ1-4; the match to TRBD1 covers 7 bases. V was pared by 9 bases and J by 10 bases, with 11 bases of the junction left unmatched. This CDR3 is 13 amino acids long. In DNA, the CDR3 is TGTGCCAGTAGAACCGGGACAGAGGGAAAACTGTTTTTT. This sequence encodes CASRTGTEGKLFF.

This clone was observed a single time. The chain is built from TRBV4-2 and TRBJ1-5; possible D gene TRBD1, 6 bases. This CDR3 region has 15 residues. The V end was cut by 4 bases, the J end by 5 bases, with 15 bases between. Germline CDR1 is LGHNA and CDR2 is YNFKEQ. The CDR3: CASSLVGGADQPQHF. In DNA form, the CDR3 reads TGTGCCAGCAGCCTAGTTGGGGGGGCGGATCAGCCCCAGCATTTT.

The rearrangement joins TRBV23-1 to TRBJ2-7; 9 nucleotides agree with TRBD1. TRBV23-1 is identified as an open reading frame with a role that is uncertain. CDR3 size: 14 residues. Trimming cost V 4 bases and J 5 bases; bases outside gene matches: 6. The CDR3 sequence is CASSPRTGGHEQYV. For the CDR3, the DNA is TGCGCCAGCAGTCCCAGAACAGGGGGCCACGAGCAGTACGTC.

The rearrangement joins TRBV18 to TRBJ1-3, with 8 bases matching TRBD1. CDR1 is KGHSH and CDR2 is LQKENI in the germline V gene. This CDR3 is 16 amino acids long. Germline trimming cut 3 bases from V and 0 bases from J; bases unmatched to any gene: 4. The CDR3 spells CASSPRQGSSGNTIYF. CDR3 in DNA: TGTGCCAGCTCACCCAGACAGGGGAGCTCTGGAAACACCATATATTTT.

The chain recombines TRBV2 with TRBJ1-3; D not certain. Per germline, CDR1 SNHLY and CDR2 FYNNEI. This CDR3 has 13 amino acids. Trimming removed 5 bases from V and 2 bases from J, with 7 bases in between. The CDR3, as DNA: TGTGCCAGCAGTAGTATGACTGGAAACACCATATATTTT. It codes for CASSSMTGNTIYF.

CDR3 region: CASSWGQGQGTEAFF. In DNA form, the CDR3 reads TGTGCCAGCAGTTGGGGACAGGGGCAGGGAACTGAAGCTTTCTTT. The chain carries TRBV6-2 or TRBV6-3 and TRBJ1-1, with 10 bases aligning to TRBD1. Germline CDR1 reads MNHEY; CDR2 reads SVGEGT. J gave up 5 bases and V 4 bases, and 7 bases lay outside the gene matches. This CDR3 region has 15 residues.

This chain joins TRBV6-5 and TRBJ2-7; D remains unclear. The germline V gene has CDR1 MNHEY and CDR2 SVGAGI. The CDR3 sequence is 13 residues long. Trimming cost V 0 bases and J 7 bases, with 10 bases left between them. In DNA, the CDR3 is TGTGCCAGCAGTTACTCGGGGATGGGGGAGCAGTACGTC. Its protein is CASSYSGMGEQYV.

This clone appeared once. The chain is built from TRBV5-1 and TRBJ1-3, with 7 bases that match TRBD1. The CDR3 has 14 residues. V gave up 4 bases and J gave up 1 base; unmatched junction bases: 2. Germline V lookup: CDR1 SGHRS, CDR2 YFSETQ. The CDR3 loop is CASSLGQSGNTIYF. CDR3 sequence (DNA): TGCGCCAGCAGCCTGGGACAGTCTGGAAACACCATATATTTT.

The table lists this clone with a few counts. CDR3 sequence: CSVEVQRENTGELFF. The CDR3 DNA follows: TGCAGCGTTGAAGTGCAGAGAGAGAACACCGGGGAGCTGTTTTTT. The chain employs TRBV29-1 and TRBJ2-2; the D is unclear. V was trimmed by 1 base and J by 1 base, leaving 10 bases between them. The length of the CDR3 is 15 residues. CDR1 and CDR2 from the germline V gene are SQVTM and ANQGSEA.

V is TRBV27 and J is TRBJ1-4; perhaps TRBD1 as D (6 bases). Germline assignment: CDR1 MNHEY and CDR2 SMNVEV (reference sequence). The CDR3 is 15 residues long. Trimming cost V 2 bases and J 1 base, with 8 bases left between them. The CDR3 sequence is CASSLTRGTNEKLFF. DNA of the CDR3: TGTGCCAGCAGTTTAACCAGGGGAACTAATGAAAAACTGTTTTTT.